The 15 T cell receptor beta chains reported below all come from one sample, sequenced in a study of molecular identifiers for immune sequencing clone quantification. Each CDR3 protein gets one entry after TCRdb re-called the PCR reads with MiXCR. The data show under 600,000 distinct CDR3 sequences, less than 30% seen once. Sequenced input: naive CD8+ T cells from blood, with Jurkat cell RNA spiked in. As for subset: FACS-sorted CD8+CD4-CCR7+CD45RA+ naive T cells. These receptors were taken from a human donor in good health. Some libraries in this study had Jurkat cell RNA spiked in.

A few counts support this clonotype. CDR3 protein: CASSATSGGTLADTQYF. The CDR3 DNA reads TGTGCCAGCAGCGCGACTAGCGGGGGGACCCTCGCAGATACGCAGTATTTT. V usage is TRBV9 and J usage is TRBJ2-3, with 13 bases lining up with TRBD2. Germline trimming cut 3 bases from V and 4 bases from J; bases unmatched to any gene: 8. This CDR3 has 17 residues. Germline loops: CDR1 SGDLS, CDR2 YYNGEE.

Comments on this clonotype: Being one base from a much bigger clone, this may be a read error. The conserved phenylalanine or tryptophan is not found at the CDR3 terminus, so this likely reflects a read error. The chain employs TRBV5-6 and TRBJ2-7; a possible D gene is TRBD2 (6 bases). V was clipped by 5 bases and J by 3 bases, with 18 bases between them. The CDR3 spans 15 residues. Germline CDR1 and CDR2: SGHDT and YYEEEE. The CDR3 bases are TGTGCCAGCAGTCTGGGAGGACGGACGAACTACGAGCAGTACCTC. It translates to CASSLGGRTNYEQYL.

This clonotype was seen many times. This sequence joins TRBV20-1 and TRBJ1-1; a weak D match, TRBD1 (6 bases). CDR3 length: 14 amino acids. Germline V gives CDR1 DFQATT, CDR2 SNEGSKA (reference sequence). In nucleotides, the CDR3 is TGCAGCGTAGGGCACAGGGATCAGCGGGCTGAAGCTTTCTTT. Its translation is CSVGHRDQRAEAFF.

This chain links TRBV4-1 with TRBJ2-4; D possibly corresponds to TRBD2 (5 bases). Germline V gene sequence: CDR1 MGHRA, CDR2 YSYEKL. V was pared by 0 bases and J by 0 bases, with 12 bases between. The CDR3 contains 17 residues. This CDR3 is CASSQDQSGLAKNIQYF. The DNA for the CDR3 is TGCGCCAGCAGCCAAGATCAAAGCGGACTAGCCAAAAACATTCAGTACTTC.

This clonotype has a handful of counts. This sequence joins TRBV3-1 and TRBJ2-5, with D possibly called TRBD1 or TRBD2 (5 bases each). Per germline, CDR1 LGHDT and CDR2 YNNKEL (reference sequence). Trimming pared 4 bases from V and 4 bases from J, leaving 16 bases between. CDR3 size: 15 residues. The CDR3 reads CASSRRDRQGETQYF. Here the CDR3 DNA reads TGTGCCAGCAGCCGAAGGGACCGGCAGGGAGAGACCCAGTACTTC.

This clonotype has just a few counts. The rearrangement joins TRBV4-1 to TRBJ2-7, with D maybe TRBD2 (6 bases). V lost 1 base, J lost 5 bases, and 15 bases lay in between. This CDR3 comprises 15 residues. Germline lookup yields CDR1 MGHRA and CDR2 YSYEKL. This chain's CDR3 is CASSQAATRSHEQYF. The CDR3 nucleotides are TGCGCCAGCAGCCAAGCCGCGACTAGGTCCCACGAGCAGTACTTC.

The CDR3 loop is CASSFGLVSGARSETQYF. The DNA for the CDR3 is TGTGCCAGCAGCTTTGGGCTGGTCTCAGGGGCTAGGTCGGAGACCCAGTACTTC. This sequence joins TRBV5-4 and TRBJ2-5; D possibly corresponds to TRBD1 (6 bases). V lost 2 bases and J lost 5, with 25 bases in between. Germline lookup yields CDR1 SGHNT and CDR2 YYREEE (reference sequence). The CDR3 sequence is 18 residues long.

At least ten counts were recorded for this clonotype. The rearrangement uses TRBV12-3 or TRBV12-4 and TRBJ2-7; D might be TRBD2 (5 bases). V lost 6 bases to trimming and J lost 6 bases, with 24 bases between them. The CDR3 has 16 residues. The DNA of the CDR3 is TGTGCCAGCAGCCAACCGGCGACCACAGAGGGTACCGAGCAGTACTTC. This sequence encodes CASSQPATTEGTEQYF.

This clonotype has a count of ten or more. The chain is built from TRBV6-2 or TRBV6-3 and TRBJ1-1; TRBD1 matches 7 bases. Looked up from germline, CDR1 is MNHEY and CDR2 is SVGEGT. The V and J ends lost 0 bases and 0 bases, in that order; junction bases with no gene match: 10. The CDR3 consists of 18 residues. The chain's CDR3 is CASSYSFQGDIMNTEAFF. The CDR3 DNA reads TGTGCCAGCAGTTACTCGTTCCAGGGGGACATCATGAACACTGAAGCTTTCTTT.

This clonotype has only a few counts. This chain links TRBV6-5 with TRBJ1-2; D remains ambiguous. Looked up from germline, CDR1 is MNHEY and CDR2 is SVGAGI. Deletions cut 5 bases from V and 1 base from J, with 14 bases between. The CDR3 sequence is 15 residues long. CDR3 loop: CASSQYTENNYGYTF. The CDR3 nucleotides are TGTGCCAGCAGTCAGTACACCGAAAATAACTATGGCTACACCTTC.

CDR3 in amino acids: CASGSSGSPDTQYF. For the CDR3, the DNA is TGTGCCAGCGGATCTAGCGGGAGTCCCGATACGCAGTATTTT. V gene TRBV27 combines with J gene TRBJ2-3; 10 positions match TRBD2. This CDR3 is 14 amino acids long. Trimming took 8 bases from V and 6 from J; bases not matched to a gene: 8. Germline values: CDR1 MNHEY, CDR2 SMNVEV (reference sequence).

Note on this clonotype: Its ends do not fully match the called genes, so a read error is possible. The rearrangement uses TRBV5-8 and TRBJ2-7, with D perhaps assigned TRBD1 or TRBD2 (5 bases each). This CDR3 is 11 amino acids long. Germline CDR1 and CDR2: SGHTS and YDEGEE. The CDR3 DNA reads TGTGCCAGCAGCATAGGGACGGGGTCGAACTTC. It is translated as CASSIGTGSNF.

This sequence joins TRBV11-3 and TRBJ2-7; 8 bases line up with TRBD1. CDR3 length equals 15 residues. The germline V gene has CDR1 SGHNT and CDR2 YENEEA. With 5 bases clipped from V and 4 bases from J, the junction kept 10 bases outside the gene matches. The CDR3 DNA reads as TGTGCCAGCAGCGTAAGATCAGGGGGCTCATACGAGCAGTACTTC. Protein sequence: CASSVRSGGSYEQYF. Combining the CDR3 with reference TRBV11-3 and TRBJ2-7 gives the whole variable domain EAGVVQSPRYKIIEKKQPVAFWCNPISGHNTLYWYLQNLGQGPELLIRYENEEAVDDSQLPKDRFSAERLKGVDSTLKIQPAELGDSAVYLCASSVRSGGSYEQYFGPGTRLTVT.

This clonotype was seen repeatedly, ten times or more. The chain carries TRBV12-3 or TRBV12-4 and TRBJ2-7, with TRBD1 as a possible D gene (6 bases). V dropped 3 bases and J dropped 2 bases, with 11 bases sitting between them. The CDR3 loop spans 14 amino acids. CDR3 sequence: CASSFGRGAYEQYF. CDR3 in DNA: TGTGCCAGCAGTTTCGGCAGGGGAGCCTACGAGCAGTACTTC.

This clonotype came up many times. This chain uses TRBV12-3 or TRBV12-4 with TRBJ1-2, with TRBD1 identical over 8 bases. The CDR3 has 17 residues. J was trimmed by 7 bases and V by 3 bases; bases with no gene match: 16. Here the CDR3 DNA reads TGTGCCAGCAGTTTTCTGTATCCAGGGGGCGAAGCCGCTGGCTACACCTTC. The encoded protein is CASSFLYPGGEAAGYTF.